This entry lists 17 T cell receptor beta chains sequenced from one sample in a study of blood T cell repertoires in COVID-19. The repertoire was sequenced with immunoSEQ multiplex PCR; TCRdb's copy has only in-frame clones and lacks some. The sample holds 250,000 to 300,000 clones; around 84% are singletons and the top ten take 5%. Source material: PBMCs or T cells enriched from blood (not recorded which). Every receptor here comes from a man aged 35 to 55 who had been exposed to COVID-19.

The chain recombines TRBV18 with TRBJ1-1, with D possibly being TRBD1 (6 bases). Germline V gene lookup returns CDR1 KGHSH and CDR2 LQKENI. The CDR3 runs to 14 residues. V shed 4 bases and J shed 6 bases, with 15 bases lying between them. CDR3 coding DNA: TGTGCCAGCTCACAAAAAGGGGGACAACCTGAAGCTTTCTTT. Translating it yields CASSQKGGQPEAFF. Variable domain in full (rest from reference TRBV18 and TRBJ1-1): NAGVMQNPRHLVRRRGQEARLRCSPMKGHSHVYWYRQLPEEGLKFMVYLQKENIIDESGMPKERFSAEFPKEGPSILRIQQVVRGDSAAYFCASSQKGGQPEAFFGQGTRLTVV.

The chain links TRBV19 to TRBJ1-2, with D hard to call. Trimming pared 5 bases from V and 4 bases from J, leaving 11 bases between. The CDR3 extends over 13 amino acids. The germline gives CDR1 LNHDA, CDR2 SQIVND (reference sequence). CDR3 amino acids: CASSPPSLYGYTF. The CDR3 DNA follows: TGTGCCAGTAGTCCCCCCAGTCTCTATGGCTACACCTTC. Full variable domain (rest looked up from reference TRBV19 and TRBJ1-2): DGGITQSPKYLFRKEGQNVTLSCEQNLNHDAMYWYRQDPGQGLRLIYYSQIVNDFQKGDIAEGYSVSREKKESFPLTVTSAQKNPTAFYLCASSPPSLYGYTFGSGTRLTVV.

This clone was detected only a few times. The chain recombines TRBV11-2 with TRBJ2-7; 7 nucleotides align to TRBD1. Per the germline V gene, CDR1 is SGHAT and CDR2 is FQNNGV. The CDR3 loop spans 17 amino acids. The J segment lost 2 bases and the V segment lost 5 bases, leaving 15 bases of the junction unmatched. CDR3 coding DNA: TGTGCCAGCAGCCGCCCCCCCTCCGGGACAGAAACCTACGAGCAGTACTTC. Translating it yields CASSRPPSGTETYEQYF.

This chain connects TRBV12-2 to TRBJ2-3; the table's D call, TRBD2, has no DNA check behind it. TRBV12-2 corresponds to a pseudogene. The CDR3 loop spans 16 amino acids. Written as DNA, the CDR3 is TGTGCAAGTCGCTTACTCCTAGCGGGATACACAGATACGCAGTATTTT. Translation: CASRLLLAGYTDTQYF.

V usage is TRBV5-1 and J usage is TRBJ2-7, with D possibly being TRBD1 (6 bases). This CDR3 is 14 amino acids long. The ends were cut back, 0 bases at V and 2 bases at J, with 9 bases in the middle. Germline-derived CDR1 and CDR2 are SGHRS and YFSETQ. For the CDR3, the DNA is TGCGCCAGCAGCTTGGGGACAGAGCCCTACGAGCAGTACTTC. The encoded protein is CASSLGTEPYEQYF. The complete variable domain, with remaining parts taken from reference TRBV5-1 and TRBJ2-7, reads KAGVTQTPRYLIKTRGQQVTLSCSPISGHRSVSWYQQTPGQGLQFLFEYFSETQRNKGNFPGRFSGRQFSNSRSEMNVSTLELGDSALYLCASSLGTEPYEQYFGPGTRLTVT.

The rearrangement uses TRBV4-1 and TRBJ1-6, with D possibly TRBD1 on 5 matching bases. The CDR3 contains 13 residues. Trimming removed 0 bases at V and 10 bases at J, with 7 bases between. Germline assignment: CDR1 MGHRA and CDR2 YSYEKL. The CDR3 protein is CASSQESGSPLHF. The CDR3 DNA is TGCGCCAGCAGCCAAGAATCAGGGTCACCCCTCCACTTT.

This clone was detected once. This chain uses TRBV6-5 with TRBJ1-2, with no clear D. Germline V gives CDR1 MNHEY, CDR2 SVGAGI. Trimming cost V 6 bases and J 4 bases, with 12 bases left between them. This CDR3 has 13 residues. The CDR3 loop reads CASRKGSGYGYTF. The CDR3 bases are TGTGCCAGCAGAAAAGGATCGGGCTATGGCTACACCTTC.

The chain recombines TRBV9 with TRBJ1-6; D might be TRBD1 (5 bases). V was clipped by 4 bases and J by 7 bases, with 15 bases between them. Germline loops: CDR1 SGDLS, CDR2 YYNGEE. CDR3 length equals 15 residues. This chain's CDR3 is CASSTRGGGNSPLHF. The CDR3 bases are TGTGCCAGCAGCACCCGGGGCGGGGGGAATTCACCCCTCCACTTT.

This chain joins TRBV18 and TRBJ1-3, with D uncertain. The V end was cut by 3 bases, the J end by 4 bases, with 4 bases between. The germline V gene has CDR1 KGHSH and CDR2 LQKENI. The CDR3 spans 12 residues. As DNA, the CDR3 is TGTGCCAGCTCACCCCCGGGAAACACCATATATTTT. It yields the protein CASSPPGNTIYF.

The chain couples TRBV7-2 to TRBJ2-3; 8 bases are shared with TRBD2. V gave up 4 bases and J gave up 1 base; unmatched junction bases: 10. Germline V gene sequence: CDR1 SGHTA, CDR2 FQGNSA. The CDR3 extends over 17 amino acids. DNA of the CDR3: TGTGCCAGCAGCTCCGACGGGCTAGCGGGTGGCACAGATACGCAGTATTTT. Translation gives CASSSDGLAGGTDTQYF.

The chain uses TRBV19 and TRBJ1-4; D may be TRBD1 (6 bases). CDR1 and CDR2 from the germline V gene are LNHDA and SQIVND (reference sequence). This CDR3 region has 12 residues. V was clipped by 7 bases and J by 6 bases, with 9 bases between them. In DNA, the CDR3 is TGTGCCAGTACCTACAGGGATGAAAAACTGTTTTTT. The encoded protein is CASTYRDEKLFF. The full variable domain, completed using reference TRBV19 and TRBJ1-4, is DGGITQSPKYLFRKEGQNVTLSCEQNLNHDAMYWYRQDPGQGLRLIYYSQIVNDFQKGDIAEGYSVSREKKESFPLTVTSAQKNPTAFYLCASTYRDEKLFFGSGTQLSVL.

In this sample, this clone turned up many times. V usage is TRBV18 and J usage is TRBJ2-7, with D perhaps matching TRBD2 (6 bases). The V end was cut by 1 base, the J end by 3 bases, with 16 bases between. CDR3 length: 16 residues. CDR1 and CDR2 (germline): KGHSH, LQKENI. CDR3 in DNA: TGTGCCAGCTCACCACGTAAGGGGTCGGAGGGCTACGAGCAGTACTTC. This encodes CASSPRKGSEGYEQYF.

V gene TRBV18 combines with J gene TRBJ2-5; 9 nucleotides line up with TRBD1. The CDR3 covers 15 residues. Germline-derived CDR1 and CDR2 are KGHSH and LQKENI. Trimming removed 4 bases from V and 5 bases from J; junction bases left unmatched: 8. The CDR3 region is CASSLDTGGEETQYF. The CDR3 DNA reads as TGTGCCAGCTCACTAGATACAGGGGGCGAGGAGACCCAGTACTTC.

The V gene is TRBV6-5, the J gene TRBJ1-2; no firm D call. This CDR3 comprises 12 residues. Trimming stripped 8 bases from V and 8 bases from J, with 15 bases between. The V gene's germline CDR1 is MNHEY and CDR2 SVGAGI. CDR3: CASSPGYLGYTF. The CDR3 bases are TGTGCCAGCTCTCCGGGTTACCTAGGCTACACCTTC.

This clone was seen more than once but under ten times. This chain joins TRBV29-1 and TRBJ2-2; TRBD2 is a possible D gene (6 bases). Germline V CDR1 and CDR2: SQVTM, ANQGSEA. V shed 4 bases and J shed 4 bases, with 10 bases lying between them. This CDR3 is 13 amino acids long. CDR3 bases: TGCAGCGTTGTGCGGGGAACCACCGGGGAGCTGTTTTTT. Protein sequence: CSVVRGTTGELFF.

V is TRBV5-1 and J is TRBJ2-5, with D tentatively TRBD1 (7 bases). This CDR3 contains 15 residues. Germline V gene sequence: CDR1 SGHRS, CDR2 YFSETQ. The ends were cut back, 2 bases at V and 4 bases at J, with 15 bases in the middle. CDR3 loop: CASSLGRGDAETQYF. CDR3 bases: TGCGCCAGCAGCTTAGGCAGGGGGGACGCAGAGACCCAGTACTTC. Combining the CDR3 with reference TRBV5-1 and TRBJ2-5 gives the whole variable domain KAGVTQTPRYLIKTRGQQVTLSCSPISGHRSVSWYQQTPGQGLQFLFEYFSETQRNKGNFPGRFSGRQFSNSRSEMNVSTLELGDSALYLCASSLGRGDAETQYFGPGTRLLVL.

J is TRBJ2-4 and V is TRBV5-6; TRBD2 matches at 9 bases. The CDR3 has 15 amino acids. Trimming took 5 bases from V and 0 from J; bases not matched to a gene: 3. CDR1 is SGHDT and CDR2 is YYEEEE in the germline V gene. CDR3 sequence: CASRTSGLAKNIQYF. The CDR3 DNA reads TGTGCCAGCAGGACTAGCGGACTAGCCAAAAACATTCAGTACTTC.